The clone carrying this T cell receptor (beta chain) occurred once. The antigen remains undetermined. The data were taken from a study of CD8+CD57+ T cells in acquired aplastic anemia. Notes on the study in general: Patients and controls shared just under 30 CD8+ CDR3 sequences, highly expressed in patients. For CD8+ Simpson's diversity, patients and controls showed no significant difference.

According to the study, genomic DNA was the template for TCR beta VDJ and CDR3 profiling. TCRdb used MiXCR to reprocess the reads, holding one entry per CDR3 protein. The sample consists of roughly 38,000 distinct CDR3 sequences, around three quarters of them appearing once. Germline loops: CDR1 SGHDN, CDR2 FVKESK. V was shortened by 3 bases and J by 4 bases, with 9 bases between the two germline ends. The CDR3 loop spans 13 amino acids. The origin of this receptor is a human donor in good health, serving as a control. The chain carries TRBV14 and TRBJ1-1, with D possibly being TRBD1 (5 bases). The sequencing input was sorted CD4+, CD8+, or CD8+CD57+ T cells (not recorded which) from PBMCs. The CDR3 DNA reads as TGTGCCAGCAGCCACGTAAGGGGCACTGAAGCTTTCTTT. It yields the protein CASSHVRGTEAFF.